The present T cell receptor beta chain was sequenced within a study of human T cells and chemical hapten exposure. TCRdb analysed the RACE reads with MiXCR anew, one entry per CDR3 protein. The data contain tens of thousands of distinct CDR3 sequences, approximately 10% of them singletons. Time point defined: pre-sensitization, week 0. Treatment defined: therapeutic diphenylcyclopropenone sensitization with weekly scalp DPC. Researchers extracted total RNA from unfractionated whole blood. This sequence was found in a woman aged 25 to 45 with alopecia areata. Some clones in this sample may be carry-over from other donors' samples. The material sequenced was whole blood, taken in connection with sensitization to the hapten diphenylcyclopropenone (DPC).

CDR3 amino acids: CASSPYSPDTQYF. CDR3 DNA sequence: TGTGCCAGCTCACCGTACTCCCCTGATACGCAGTATTTT. V is TRBV18 and J is TRBJ2-3; D not resolved. The length of the CDR3 is 13 residues. Looked up from germline, CDR1 is KGHSH and CDR2 is LQKENI. Trimming cost V 3 bases and J 6 bases, with 10 bases left between them.